Following are 17 T cell receptor beta chains from one sample sequenced in a study of T cell clones after liver transplantation. The repertoire was sequenced with immunoSEQ multiplex PCR; TCRdb's copy has only in-frame clones and lacks some. The sample yields 75,000 to 100,000 clones, about 82% seen once. The sequencing here drew on CD4+ T cells from blood, taken around 42 months after liver transplant. These receptors all stem from a human patient who received a liver transplant. The T cells may partly be graft donor cells.

This clone has a handful of counts. The gene calls are TRBV6-5 and TRBJ2-5, with D perhaps matching TRBD1 or TRBD2 (5 bases each). With 8 bases removed from V and 4 bases from J, the gap between germline ends came to 5 bases. The CDR3 has 10 amino acids. The germline gives CDR1 MNHEY, CDR2 SVGAGI. DNA for the CDR3: TGTGCCAGCGGGGGAGAGACCCAGTACTTC. Translated, it gives CASGGETQYF.

The J gene is TRBJ1-1, the V gene TRBV7-2; 7 bases are shared with TRBD1. The V segment lost 5 bases and the J segment 6 bases; nucleotides outside the gene matches: 15. Germline CDR1 reads SGHTA; CDR2 reads FQGNSA. The CDR3 contains 16 residues. As DNA, the CDR3 is TGTGCCAGCAGCCCACAGGGGCCCCGGGGAATGTCTGAAGCTTTCTTT. Its protein is CASSPQGPRGMSEAFF.

This sequence joins TRBV29-1 and TRBJ2-7, with a weak D call TRBD1 (5 bases). V was trimmed by 1 base and J by 2 bases, leaving 9 bases between them. The CDR3 loop spans 13 amino acids. Germline V gene sequence: CDR1 SQVTM, CDR2 ANQGSEA. In DNA, the CDR3 is TGCAGCGTTGAAGCTGGGGCGGCCTACGAGCAGTACTTC. This gives the protein CSVEAGAAYEQYF.

This clone was picked up one time. The CDR3 loop is CSASPNYGYTF. The CDR3 DNA sequence: TGCAGTGCTTCACCTAACTATGGCTACACCTTC. V is TRBV20-1 and J is TRBJ1-2; D gene ambiguous. The CDR3 is made up of 11 amino acids. Germline CDR1 and CDR2: DFQATT and SNEGSKA (reference sequence). With 5 bases removed from V and 0 bases from J, the gap between germline ends came to 4 bases.

This sequence joins TRBV5-8 and TRBJ2-3; 12 bases line up with TRBD2. The CDR3 totals 14 residues. CDR1 SGHTS and CDR2 YDEGEE come from the germline V gene. V lost 3 bases to trimming and J lost 6 bases; unmatched junction nucleotides: 2. The CDR3: CASSSLAGGDTQYF. CDR3 DNA: TGTGCCAGCAGCTCCCTAGCGGGAGGGGATACGCAGTATTTT.

The chain is built from TRBV5-4 and TRBJ2-7, with D uncertain. CDR3 size: 14 residues. V lost 1 base to trimming and J lost 2 bases, with 10 bases between them. The germline CDR1 and CDR2 sequences are SGHNT and YYREEE (reference sequence). CDR3 sequence: CASSLRQVPYEQYF. CDR3 coding DNA: TGTGCCAGCAGCTTGAGGCAGGTTCCCTACGAGCAGTACTTC. The whole variable domain, filled in from reference TRBV5-4 and TRBJ2-7, reads ETGVTQSPTHLIKTRGQQVTLRCSSQSGHNTVSWYQQALGQGPQFIFQYYREEENGRGNFPPRFSGLQFPNYSSELNVNALELDDSALYLCASSLRQVPYEQYFGPGTRLTVT.

The V and J genes are TRBV19 and TRBJ2-6; D is perhaps TRBD2 (5 bases). CDR1 is LNHDA, CDR2 SQIVND, per germline (reference sequence). The CDR3 is 14 residues long. Deletions cut 7 bases from V and 1 base from J, with 8 bases between. CDR3 region: CASKEVSGANVLTF. The CDR3 nucleotides read TGTGCCAGTAAGGAGGTTTCTGGGGCCAACGTCCTGACTTTC.

This clone was seen a handful of times. This chain joins TRBV19 and TRBJ1-4; possible D gene TRBD1, 6 bases. This CDR3 comprises 15 residues. Germline V gene lookup returns CDR1 LNHDA and CDR2 SQIVND (reference sequence). Trimming shortened V by 6 bases and J by 7 bases, and 18 bases separated the two germline ends. The CDR3 is CASRAGGQRGEKLFF. The DNA for the CDR3 is TGTGCCAGTAGAGCCGGGGGCCAGAGAGGTGAAAAACTGTTTTTT.

The V call is TRBV4-2, the J call TRBJ2-7; a weak D match, TRBD2 (5 bases). Trimming took off 1 base at V and 0 bases at J, with 10 bases between the two ends. CDR1 LGHNA and CDR2 YNFKEQ come from the germline V gene. The CDR3 length is 15 residues. The CDR3, as DNA: TGTGCCAGCAGCCAAGGCGCGGGTGTCTCCTACGAGCAGTACTTC. It codes for CASSQGAGVSYEQYF.

The table lists this clone with a count of one. CDR3 DNA: TGTGCCAGCAGCAGGACAGGGGACGGCGGGGAGCTGTTTTTT. It specifies CASSRTGDGGELFF. The chain has TRBV6-6 and TRBJ2-2; 9 bases line up with TRBD1. Germline V gives CDR1 MNHNY, CDR2 SVGAGI (reference sequence). The CDR3 totals 14 residues. J lost 7 bases, V lost 6 bases, and 6 bases had no gene match.

The rearrangement joins TRBV25-1 to TRBJ2-5; D possibly corresponds to TRBD2 (6 bases). The CDR3 extends over 15 amino acids. The germline V gene has CDR1 MGHDK and CDR2 SYGVNS. The germline V and J ends were trimmed by 4 bases and 1 base, with 13 bases remaining between them. CDR3 loop: CASSAWDWSQETQYF. The CDR3 region has the DNA TGTGCCAGCAGTGCGTGGGACTGGAGCCAAGAGACCCAGTACTTC.

The chain uses TRBV5-4 and TRBJ1-5; no firm D call. This CDR3 spans 15 amino acids. CDR1 SGHNT and CDR2 YYREEE come from the germline V gene (reference sequence). Between the trimmed V and J ends, which lost 0 bases and 0 bases, there was a span of 7 bases. CDR3 protein: CASSLERYSNQPQHF. The CDR3 nucleotides are TGTGCCAGCAGCTTGGAGCGATATAGCAATCAGCCCCAGCATTTT.

J is TRBJ2-5 and V is TRBV7-2; a possible D gene is TRBD1 (6 bases). Trimming removed 3 bases from V and 5 bases from J, with 10 bases in between. CDR3 length: 13 amino acids. CDR1 and CDR2 (germline): SGHTA, FQGNSA. The CDR3 sequence is CASSFGQMETQYF. The CDR3 DNA reads TGTGCCAGCAGCTTCGGACAGATGGAGACCCAGTACTTC.

The rearrangement joins TRBV19 to TRBJ2-2; TRBD2 matches 7 bases. Germline CDR1 reads LNHDA; CDR2 reads SQIVND (reference sequence). The CDR3 is 13 amino acids. V was clipped by 8 bases and J by 5 bases; unmatched bases: 5. Written as DNA, the CDR3 is TGTGCCAGTTCGGGAGGAGTTACCGGGGAGCTGTTTTTT. It specifies CASSGGVTGELFF. The whole variable domain, remainder taken from reference TRBV19 and TRBJ2-2, is DGGITQSPKYLFRKEGQNVTLSCEQNLNHDAMYWYRQDPGQGLRLIYYSQIVNDFQKGDIAEGYSVSREKKESFPLTVTSAQKNPTAFYLCASSGGVTGELFFGEGSRLTVL.

V usage is TRBV2 and J usage is TRBJ2-5, with D perhaps matching TRBD2 (5 bases). Germline loops: CDR1 SNHLY, CDR2 FYNNEI. The CDR3 totals 15 residues. Deletions cut 5 bases from V and 1 base from J, with 14 bases between. CDR3 coding DNA: TGTGCCAGCAGTTTTAGAGGGCACTCCCAAGAGACCCAGTACTTC. Translating it yields CASSFRGHSQETQYF.

V and J are TRBV7-9 and TRBJ2-7; the match to TRBD2 covers 7 bases. The germline CDR1 and CDR2 sequences are SEHNR and FQNEAQ (reference sequence). Trimming removed 9 bases from V and 5 bases from J; junction bases left unmatched: 13. The CDR3 is 14 amino acids. The CDR3 reads CASSVAGVSHEQYF. The CDR3 DNA sequence: TGTGCCAGTTCCGTGGCGGGAGTTTCCCACGAGCAGTACTTC.

The rearrangement links TRBV27 to TRBJ2-7; D may match TRBD1 or TRBD2 (5 bases each). V lost 2 bases to trimming and J lost 6 bases, with 14 bases between them. The CDR3 consists of 14 residues. Looked up from germline, CDR1 is MNHEY and CDR2 is SMNVEV (reference sequence). CDR3 protein: CASSLVGTRGEQYF. Written as DNA, the CDR3 is TGTGCCAGCAGTTTAGTTGGGACCCGAGGCGAGCAGTACTTC.